Presented here are 11 T cell receptor beta chains from one specimen sequenced in a study of T cells in Graves' hyperthyroidism and ophthalmopathy. RNA transcripts gave rise to amplified TCR beta CDR3 regions. Using the HTBI primer set, a first-round RT-PCR was run on the TCR CDR3. TCRdb reprocessed the multiplex PCR reads via MiXCR and lists one record per CDR3 protein. This table has approximately 400,000 distinct CDR3 sequences, around 16% appearing once. Sequencing was carried out using blood. The receptors originated from a woman in her late teens or twenties with Graves' hyperthyroidism that later progressed to Graves' ophthalmopathy.

The V gene is TRBV27, the J gene TRBJ2-7; 8 bases agree with TRBD1. Germline CDR1 is MNHEY and CDR2 is SMNVEV (reference sequence). V lost 4 bases and J lost 5; bases outside the gene matches: 10. There are 15 residues in the CDR3. CDR3 sequence: CASSSQGTGNNEQYF. The CDR3, as DNA: TGTGCCAGCAGTTCTCAGGGGACAGGAAATAACGAGCAGTACTTC.

This clonotype was observed at least ten times. The chain carries TRBV3-1 and TRBJ2-3; D gene unclear. Germline V CDR1 and CDR2: LGHDT, YNNKEL (reference sequence). The germline V and J ends were trimmed by 0 bases and 3 bases, with 4 bases remaining between them. This CDR3 comprises 13 residues. The CDR3 DNA is TGTGCCAGCAGCCAAGAAGAGACAGATACGCAGTATTTT. Its protein product is CASSQEETDTQYF.

Many counts were recorded for this clonotype. The chain joins TRBV3-1 to TRBJ2-7, with D hard to call. Germline lookup yields CDR1 LGHDT and CDR2 YNNKEL (reference sequence). V gave up 3 bases and J gave up 4 bases, with 13 bases separating them. CDR3 length: 14 residues. CDR3 DNA: TGTGCCAGCAGCCAGACCGTAACCAGTTACGAGCAGTACTTC. Amino acid sequence: CASSQTVTSYEQYF.

This clonotype was seen many times. The chain has TRBV6-1 and TRBJ1-5; a possible D gene is TRBD1 (5 bases). This CDR3 region has 13 residues. Germline V gene lookup returns CDR1 MNHNS and CDR2 SASEGT. V was pared by 0 bases and J by 9 bases, with 9 bases between. The CDR3 here is CASSEAGRGPQHF. In nucleotides, the CDR3 is TGTGCCAGCAGTGAAGCGGGAAGGGGGCCCCAGCATTTT.

This clonotype came up a few times. The chain has TRBV2 and TRBJ1-6; no definite D call. V was clipped by 7 bases and J by 12 bases, with 16 bases between them. The CDR3 has 13 residues. The germline CDR1 and CDR2 sequences are SNHLY and FYNNEI. Here the CDR3 reads CASKWVEQLPLHF. DNA for the CDR3: TGTGCCAGCAAATGGGTGGAGCAGTTACCCCTCCACTTT.

This sequence joins TRBV30 and TRBJ2-5; a weak D match, TRBD2 (5 bases). The CDR3 length is 13 residues. Germline lookup yields CDR1 GTSNPN and CDR2 SVGIG (reference sequence). V gave up 2 bases and J gave up 9 bases, with 16 bases separating them. The DNA of the CDR3 is TGTGCCTGGAGTATCGGGATAAACAGAGCCCAGTACTTC. Encoded protein: CAWSIGINRAQYF.

The chain joins TRBV7-8 to TRBJ2-7; 8 nucleotides match TRBD1. Unmatched junction bases numbered 13, after V lost 6 bases and J lost 3 bases. This CDR3 comprises 16 residues. Germline V gene sequence: CDR1 SGHVS, CDR2 FQNEAQ. This CDR3 is CASRSRSQGQGYEQYF. CDR3 nucleotides: TGTGCCAGCAGGAGTCGCTCTCAAGGACAGGGCTACGAGCAGTACTTC. Full variable domain (missing parts from reference TRBV7-8 and TRBJ2-7): GAGVSQSPRYKVAKRGQDVALRCDPISGHVSLFWYQQALGQGPEFLTYFQNEAQLDKSGLPSDRFFAERPEGSVSTLKIQRTQQEDSAVYLCASRSRSQGQGYEQYFGPGTRLTVT.

V gene TRBV7-2 combines with J gene TRBJ2-6; TRBD2 agrees at 8 bases. The length of the CDR3 is 18 residues. Trimming removed 1 base from V and 0 bases from J; junction bases left unmatched: 5. Germline-derived CDR1 and CDR2 are SGHTA and FQGNSA. CDR3 bases: TGTGCCAGCAGCTTAGATGCGGGAGGCAGCTCTGGGGCCAACGTCCTGACTTTC. This encodes CASSLDAGGSSGANVLTF.

V usage is TRBV20-1 and J usage is TRBJ2-5; 8 nucleotides agree with TRBD1. J was trimmed by 3 bases and V by 2 bases; bases with no gene match: 20. The CDR3 covers 19 residues. CDR1 is DFQATT and CDR2 is SNEGSKA in the germline V gene (reference sequence). The CDR3 reads CSARSAADLLDRDEETQYF. CDR3 DNA sequence: TGCAGTGCTAGATCCGCCGCCGATCTCCTGGACAGGGACGAAGAGACCCAGTACTTC.

The V gene is TRBV7-9, the J gene TRBJ1-5; D call uncertain. CDR1 and CDR2 from the germline V gene are SEHNR and FQNEAQ (reference sequence). The CDR3 spans 12 residues. The V gene lost 1 base and the J gene lost 6 bases, with 4 bases spanning the gap. Here the CDR3 reads CASSLESQPQHF. CDR3 nucleotide sequence: TGTGCCAGCAGCTTAGAGAGTCAGCCCCAGCATTTT.

This clonotype was observed at least ten times. V is TRBV12-3 or TRBV12-4 and J is TRBJ2-5, with D possibly TRBD2 on 6 matching bases. This CDR3 has 13 residues. Trimming shortened V by 0 bases and J by 10 bases, and 12 bases separated the two germline ends. In DNA form, the CDR3 reads TGTGCCAGCAGTTTAGCGCGTGGAGGGAACCAGTACTTC. It yields the protein CASSLARGGNQYF.